This is a list of T cell receptor beta chains from one sample in a study of cytomegalovirus exposure and HLA in healthy donors. Sequenced by immunoSEQ multiplex PCR; TCRdb stores in-frame clones only, minus some. In the table there are about 210,000 clones, roughly 90% of which are singletons. The material sequenced was PBMCs. All receptors come from a woman between 25 and 40 years old in good health and CMV-seronegative. Each CDR3 is given with its conserved first and last residue. A D gene is named only where the DNA matches it firmly. Rows may omit the clone size; those that give it use once, few, many or a size class.

D	size	V	J	CDR3	DNA
TRBD1	NA	TRBV7-9	TRBJ1-2	CASSTLEGAQGYTF	TGTGCCAGCAGTACATTGGAGGGGGCCCAGGGCTACACCTTC
TRBD1	NA	TRBV28	TRBJ1-1	CASSLQGKNTEAFF	TGTGCCAGCAGTCTACAGGGGAAGAACACTGAAGCTTTCTTT
NA	NA	TRBV9	TRBJ2-5	CASSATKQETQYF	TGTGCCAGCAGCGCTACTAAACAAGAGACCCAGTACTTC
TRBD2	NA	TRBV27	TRBJ2-5	CASSSPRGGGETQYF	TGTGCCAGCAGCTCACCCCGGGGGGGCGGGGAGACCCAGTACTTC
NA	few	TRBV28	TRBJ1-5	CASSLEEGRNQPQHF	TGTGCCAGCAGTTTAGAGGAGGGCCGCAATCAGCCCCAGCATTTT
TRBD1	NA	TRBV15	TRBJ2-3	CATSGDRGIDTQYF	TGTGCCACCAGCGGAGACAGGGGAATAGATACGCAGTATTTT
NA	NA	TRBV2	TRBJ2-5	CASSRASVGTQYF	TGTGCCAGCAGTCGGGCTAGCGTTGGGACCCAGTACTTC
NA	NA	TRBV11-2	TRBJ2-5	CASSPPLGPETQYF	TGTGCCAGCAGCCCGCCCCTGGGGCCAGAGACCCAGTACTTC
TRBD2	once	TRBV6-4	TRBJ2-1	CASSESGSPHNEQFF	TGTGCCAGCAGTGAGAGCGGGAGTCCCCACAATGAGCAGTTCTTC
NA	few	TRBV7-9	TRBJ1-2	CASSPVPGNIGYTF	TGTGCCAGCAGCCCGGTCCCAGGGAATATCGGCTACACCTTC
NA	once	TRBV6-6	TRBJ2-7	CASSSLSGAETYEQYF	TGTGCCAGCAGCTCTCTTAGCGGCGCGGAAACCTACGAGCAGTACTTC
TRBD2	NA	TRBV27	TRBJ2-1	CATRLAGKAEQFF	TGTGCCACCAGACTAGCGGGAAAGGCTGAGCAGTTCTTC
TRBD1	NA	TRBV7-2	TRBJ2-7	CASSSSQGWYEQYF	TGTGCCAGCAGCTCTTCACAGGGGTGGTACGAGCAGTACTTC
TRBD1	NA	TRBV19	TRBJ1-5	CASSSGTGQGYWPQHF	TGTGCCAGTAGTAGCGGAACGGGACAGGGTTATTGGCCCCAGCATTTT
NA	NA	TRBV6-1	TRBJ1-3	CASSYEQGNGNTIYF	TGTGCCAGCAGCTACGAACAGGGTAATGGAAACACCATATATTTT
NA	NA	TRBV7-9	TRBJ2-2	CASSLVWSGINTGELFF	TGTGCCAGCAGCTTAGTCTGGAGCGGCATAAACACCGGGGAGCTGTTTTTT
NA	once	TRBV28	TRBJ2-3	CASRDSLASTDTQYF	TGTGCCAGCAGGGACTCCCTGGCTAGCACAGATACGCAGTATTTT